This T cell receptor (beta chain) was sequenced in a study of T cell repertoires in cytomegalovirus infection. Study-level findings and limits: Carriers of CMV plus the relevant HLA were identified by cumulative public TCR beta family frequency.

This clonotype was counted only a few times. No antigen is known for it. CDR1 is LNHDA, CDR2 SQIVND, per germline (reference sequence). This CDR3 spans 15 amino acids. V dropped 7 bases and J dropped 3 bases, with 13 bases sitting between them. TCRdb reprocessed the reads via MiXCR and lists one record per CDR3 protein. The data contain roughly 500,000 distinct CDR3 sequences, 33% of them seen just once; the ten biggest clones take up 15% to 20%. The TCR sequence derives from a human donor in good health (CMV status not recorded). Some clones in this sample may be carry-over from other donors' samples. V usage is TRBV19 and J usage is TRBJ1-6; no reliable D call. Sequenced material: cultured PBMCs, taken from culture after CMV antigen stimulation. CDR3 in DNA: TGTGCCAGTAATCCCCAACTGGACTATAATTCACCCCTCCACTTT. It codes for CASNPQLDYNSPLHF.